Presented here are 20 T cell receptor beta chains from one specimen sequenced in a study of somatic mutations in cytotoxic T cells in rheumatoid arthritis. TCRdb's table, derived via immunoSEQ multiplex PCR, lists solely in-frame clones and lacks some. The data show roughly 16,000 clones, approximately 77% seen once. Sequencing was done on a sample of CD8+ T cells sorted from blood. The origin of the receptors is an adult with rheumatoid arthritis.

This chain connects TRBV9 to TRBJ1-5; 9 bases match TRBD1. The V gene's germline CDR1 is SGDLS and CDR2 YYNGEE. The CDR3 is 15 residues long. V shed 5 bases, J shed 6 bases, and the junction held 9 bases outside the gene matches. The CDR3 nucleotides are TGTGCCAGCAGTCCCACTACAGGGGGCGGTCAGCCCCAGCATTTT. Translation gives CASSPTTGGGQPQHF.

V and J are TRBV15 and TRBJ1-2, with 11 bases that match TRBD1. The junction had 12 bases not matched to a gene; V was cut back by 4 bases and J by 8 bases. Looked up from germline, CDR1 is LNHNV and CDR2 is YYDKDF (reference sequence). The CDR3 runs 16 residues. The DNA of the CDR3 is TGTGCCACCAGCACTCCCAACCCGGGGACAGGGGGAGGCTACACCTTC. Residues: CATSTPNPGTGGGYTF.

The genes are TRBV4-1 and TRBJ1-5; perhaps TRBD1 as D (6 bases). The germline V and J ends were trimmed by 4 bases and 0 bases, with 10 bases remaining between them. Germline CDR1 reads MGHRA; CDR2 reads YSYEKL. This CDR3 has 15 amino acids. CDR3 amino acids: CASSLGQNSNQPQHF. CDR3 nucleotide sequence: TGCGCCAGCAGCCTCGGACAGAATAGCAATCAGCCCCAGCATTTT.

The J gene is TRBJ1-3, the V gene TRBV30, with D unresolved. Germline CDR1 reads GTSNPN; CDR2 reads SVGIG (reference sequence). The CDR3 totals 14 residues. Trimming pared 1 base from V and 1 base from J, leaving 8 bases between. The CDR3 DNA reads TGTGCCTGGAGTGGTGTGGGATCTGGAAACACCATATATTTT. It codes for CAWSGVGSGNTIYF.

V usage is TRBV5-4 and J usage is TRBJ2-5; 7 bases align to TRBD2. CDR1 SGHNT and CDR2 YYREEE come from the germline V gene (reference sequence). Trimming removed 0 bases from V and 4 bases from J; junction bases left unmatched: 3. CDR3 length: 14 residues. The CDR3 DNA follows: TGTGCCAGCAGCTTGGGGTCGGGAGGAGAGACCCAGTACTTC. It encodes CASSLGSGGETQYF. Looking up the rest from reference TRBV5-4 and TRBJ2-5 gives the full variable domain: ETGVTQSPTHLIKTRGQQVTLRCSSQSGHNTVSWYQQALGQGPQFIFQYYREEENGRGNFPPRFSGLQFPNYSSELNVNALELDDSALYLCASSLGSGGETQYFGPGTRLLVL.

V gene TRBV6-5 combines with J gene TRBJ2-1; D is possibly TRBD2 (6 bases). The germline CDR1 and CDR2 sequences are MNHEY and SVGAGI. The CDR3 consists of 14 residues. The V and J ends lost 8 bases and 5 bases respectively, with 16 bases between them. DNA of the CDR3: TGTGCCAGCGGACCGCGACTAGTTAACAATGAGCAGTTCTTC. It codes for CASGPRLVNNEQFF.

The rearrangement uses TRBV11-2 and TRBJ1-5; D possibly corresponds to TRBD1 (5 bases). V was pared by 5 bases and J by 0 bases, with 11 bases between. The germline V gene has CDR1 SGHAT and CDR2 FQNNGV. CDR3 length: 15 residues. The CDR3 is CASSLSGHSNQPQHF. The CDR3, as DNA: TGTGCCAGCAGCCTTTCAGGGCATAGCAATCAGCCCCAGCATTTT.

This clone was observed once. This chain connects TRBV6-6 to TRBJ2-1; D not resolved. CDR3 length equals 12 residues. CDR1 and CDR2 from the germline V gene are MNHNY and SVGAGI (reference sequence). The germline V and J ends were trimmed by 2 bases and 9 bases, with 8 bases remaining between them. The CDR3 loop reads CASSYRQGEQFF. The CDR3, as DNA: TGTGCCAGCAGTTACCGGCAAGGTGAGCAGTTCTTC.

The rearrangement links TRBV11-2 to TRBJ1-6; 10 bases align to TRBD1. There are 19 residues in the CDR3. Germline values: CDR1 SGHAT, CDR2 FQNNGV. With 2 bases clipped from V and 0 bases from J, the junction kept 7 bases outside the gene matches. As DNA, the CDR3 is TGTGCCAGCAGCTTAAGGGGACAGGGGACATACTCCTATAATTCACCCCTCCACTTT. Translating gives CASSLRGQGTYSYNSPLHF.

The gene calls are TRBV27 and TRBJ2-1, with 11 nucleotides matching TRBD1. V dropped 9 bases and J dropped 3; count of bases not matched to a gene: 10. Germline V gives CDR1 MNHEY, CDR2 SMNVEV (reference sequence). There are 16 residues in the CDR3. The CDR3 here is CASVSIGTGGYNEQFF. The DNA for the CDR3 is TGTGCCAGTGTATCCATCGGGACAGGGGGCTACAATGAGCAGTTCTTC.

The CDR3 spells CASSQGSNTEAFF. Written as DNA, the CDR3 is TGTGCCAGCAGTCAGGGATCGAACACTGAAGCTTTCTTT. The gene calls are TRBV27 and TRBJ1-1, with D possibly TRBD1 on 5 matching bases. Trimming removed 5 bases from V and 1 base from J, with 8 bases in between. From germline, CDR1 is MNHEY and CDR2 SMNVEV (reference sequence). CDR3 length equals 13 residues.

This rearrangement joins TRBV7-2 to TRBJ2-6, with D hard to call. Germline CDR1 and CDR2: SGHTA and FQGNSA. The CDR3 length is 18 residues. Trimming cost V 0 bases and J 0 bases, with 12 bases left between them. CDR3 protein: CASSLANIYSSGANVLTF. CDR3 nucleotides: TGTGCCAGCAGCTTAGCCAACATTTACTCCTCTGGGGCCAACGTCCTGACTTTC.

This chain connects TRBV2 to TRBJ1-5; 9 nucleotides line up with TRBD1. The CDR3 runs 15 residues. J gave up 7 bases and V 7 bases, and 11 bases lay outside the gene matches. In germline, CDR1 is SNHLY, CDR2 FYNNEI. CDR3 nucleotide sequence: TGTGCCAGCACCAAAGAGGACAGGGGAGACCAGCCCCAGCATTTT. Translated, it gives CASTKEDRGDQPQHF.

The V call is TRBV27, the J call TRBJ2-1, with 9 positions matching TRBD1. Germline values: CDR1 MNHEY, CDR2 SMNVEV (reference sequence). J gave up 5 bases and V 1 base, and 0 bases lay outside the gene matches. CDR3 length: 14 amino acids. The CDR3 nucleotides are TGTGCCAGCAGTTTATGGACAGGGGACAATGAGCAGTTCTTC. As protein: CASSLWTGDNEQFF.

This chain joins TRBV27 and TRBJ2-1; 9 positions agree with TRBD2. V gave up 2 bases and J gave up 8 bases; unmatched junction bases: 7. CDR1 and CDR2 (germline): MNHEY, SMNVEV (reference sequence). CDR3 length: 15 residues. In DNA form, the CDR3 reads TGTGCCAGCAGTTTAGGTGCGGGGGGGCCGTATGAGCAGTTCTTC. This encodes CASSLGAGGPYEQFF.

V and J are TRBV6-1 and TRBJ1-5; no firm D call. The CDR3 is 14 residues long. V shed 2 bases and J shed 7 bases, with 12 bases lying between them. CDR1 is MNHNS and CDR2 is SASEGT in the germline V gene. The CDR3 region has the DNA TGTGCCAGCAGTGAAAATGAGGAGGTGCAGCCCCAGCATTTT. Protein product: CASSENEEVQPQHF.

This chain joins TRBV19 and TRBJ1-2; 10 bases agree with TRBD1. Per the germline V gene, CDR1 is LNHDA and CDR2 is SQIVND (reference sequence). With 6 bases clipped from V and 4 bases from J, the junction kept 5 bases outside the gene matches. The CDR3 contains 14 residues. In DNA, the CDR3 is TGTGCCAGTAGCTCGACAGGGGGCGTCTATGGCTACACCTTC. Translation: CASSSTGGVYGYTF.

This clone has only a few counts. The chain is built from TRBV6-1 and TRBJ1-3, with 7 bases identical to TRBD1. Germline CDR1 MNHNS, CDR2 SASEGT. The ends lost 1 base at V and 0 bases at J; junction bases unmatched: 3. This CDR3 spans 16 amino acids. In DNA form, the CDR3 reads TGTGCCAGCAGTGAAGAGACAGGGCGCTCTGGAAACACCATATATTTT. It is translated as CASSEETGRSGNTIYF.

This rearrangement joins TRBV13 to TRBJ2-7; TRBD1 matches at 7 bases. The junction had 2 bases not matched to a gene; V was cut back by 6 bases and J by 3 bases. Germline lookup yields CDR1 PRHDT and CDR2 FYEKMQ (reference sequence). CDR3 size: 12 residues. Here the CDR3 reads CASSHRGYEQYF. Here the CDR3 DNA reads TGTGCCAGCAGTCACAGGGGCTACGAGCAGTACTTC.

The CDR3 sequence is CASSLAGTSGNTIYF. CDR3 nucleotide sequence: TGTGCCAGCAGCTTAGCCGGCACCTCTGGAAACACCATATATTTT. The chain recombines TRBV7-6 with TRBJ1-3; no clear D. CDR1 and CDR2 from the germline V gene are SGHVS and FNYEAQ. CDR3 length: 15 residues. Trimming pared 0 bases from V and 0 bases from J, leaving 6 bases between.